This T cell receptor beta chain was obtained from a study of long-term antiretroviral therapy in people with HIV. The study, taken as a whole, reports: Post-ART, diversity grew, though it stayed under transplant donor control levels. Clonal populations expanded prior to ART predominated within the repertoire at all time points.

The CDR3 covers 14 residues. Germline V lookup: CDR1 GTSNPN, CDR2 SVGIG (reference sequence). Trimming shortened V by 7 bases and J by 6 bases, and 21 bases separated the two germline ends. Samples were assayed with immunoSEQ v3.0 at survey level. Profiled with immunoSEQ multiplex PCR; TCRdb holds only in-frame clones, not every one. The data contain 25,000 to 35,000 clones, more than 60% of them singletons. Comment on this clone: Its antigen is unidentified.

The receptor's source is a woman in her fifties or sixties with HIV. The J gene is TRBJ1-1, the V gene TRBV30, with a possible D match to TRBD1 (5 bases). Sequences were derived from unsorted PBMCs, sampled 3.1 years after starting antiretroviral therapy. The CDR3 reads CASPAGGRLAEAFF. In DNA, the CDR3 is TGTGCCTCCCCGGCGGGGGGTCGCCTCGCTGAAGCTTTCTTT.